Below are 24 T cell receptor beta chains sequenced from a single sample in a study of OX40 agonist ivuxolimab in advanced cancers. TCRdb keeps only in-frame clones here, not all; method: immunoSEQ multiplex PCR. The profile shows 60,000 or so clones, approximately 85% of them singletons. The source was CD4+ or CD8+ T cells sorted from blood, collected in a trial of the OX40 agonist ivuxolimab. These receptors all stem from an adult with an advanced solid tumor such as melanoma, head and neck, liver or kidney cancer.

This CDR3 is CATPTITGELFF. CDR3 nucleotide sequence: TGTGCCACACCAACGATCACCGGGGAGCTGTTTTTT. The gene calls are TRBV18 and TRBJ2-2; D gene ambiguous. The CDR3 has 12 amino acids. Deletions cut 10 bases from V and 4 bases from J, with 10 bases between. Germline CDR1 KGHSH, CDR2 LQKENI.

V usage is TRBV18 and J usage is TRBJ2-2; D remains unclear. V lost 5 bases and J 6 bases, leaving 19 bases between the germline ends. This CDR3 is built from 16 residues. Germline V gene sequence: CDR1 KGHSH, CDR2 LQKENI. CDR3 sequence (DNA): TGTGCCAGCTCAGCCGTTCAGATCCAGTGGGCCGGGGAGCTGTTTTTT. Protein: CASSAVQIQWAGELFF.

The chain employs TRBV7-2 and TRBJ2-5; 8 bases agree with TRBD2. CDR1 is SGHTA and CDR2 is FQGNSA in the germline V gene. The CDR3 loop spans 14 amino acids. Trimming at V came to 1 base and at J to 4 bases, leaving 2 bases not matched to a gene. The DNA of the CDR3 is TGTGCCAGCAGCTTAGTCAGCGGGAGAGAGACCCAGTACTTC. Its translation: CASSLVSGRETQYF.

The rearrangement links TRBV25-1 to TRBJ2-7, with 9 positions matching TRBD1. This CDR3 contains 14 residues. Germline V CDR1 and CDR2: MGHDK, SYGVNS. V gave up 6 bases and J gave up 4 bases; unmatched junction bases: 7. The CDR3 spells CASRPAGQGYEQYF. CDR3 coding DNA: TGTGCCAGCAGGCCGGCGGGACAGGGATACGAGCAGTACTTC.

This chain uses TRBV19 with TRBJ1-2, with a tentative D call TRBD1 (6 bases). The ends were cut back, 3 bases at V and 6 bases at J, with 14 bases in the middle. The CDR3 is made up of 14 amino acids. Germline V gene data show CDR1 as LNHDA and CDR2 as SQIVND (reference sequence). CDR3 sequence (DNA): TGTGCCAGTAGTATGATGGGGGCCCCGGATGGCTACACCTTC. Protein sequence: CASSMMGAPDGYTF.

The rearrangement joins TRBV4-3 to TRBJ2-3; TRBD2 agrees at 10 bases. Germline V gives CDR1 LGHNA, CDR2 YSLEER. V was pared by 2 bases and J by 0 bases, with 8 bases of the junction left unmatched. The CDR3 has 18 amino acids. CDR3 region: CASSQILAGDFSTDTQYF. In nucleotides, the CDR3 is TGCGCCAGCAGCCAAATCCTAGCGGGAGATTTTAGCACAGATACGCAGTATTTT.

The rearrangement joins TRBV6-1 to TRBJ1-4; unclear D gene. The CDR3 runs 13 residues. The germline V gene encodes CDR1 MNHNS and CDR2 SASEGT. V was pared by 3 bases and J by 5 bases, with 7 bases between. CDR3 DNA: TGTGCCAGCAGTGACAGCGAAAATGAAAAACTGTTTTTT. It yields the protein CASSDSENEKLFF.

This clone came up once. The chain couples TRBV14 to TRBJ1-3; D is unresolved. V shed 1 base and J shed 8 bases, with 6 bases lying between them. Germline loops: CDR1 SGHDN, CDR2 FVKESK. This CDR3 is built from 12 residues. The CDR3 coding sequence is TGTGCCAGCAGCCAAGCCCGGGACACCATATATTTT. Encoded protein: CASSQARDTIYF.

The CDR3 sequence: CASSFSGEQYF. The CDR3 region has the DNA TGTGCCAGCAGTTTTAGCGGAGAGCAGTACTTC. V usage is TRBV27 and J usage is TRBJ2-7, with TRBD2 as a possible D gene (6 bases). The CDR3 has 11 residues. The germline V gene encodes CDR1 MNHEY and CDR2 SMNVEV (reference sequence). V gave up 3 bases and J gave up 7 bases, with 7 bases separating them.

The V gene is TRBV18, the J gene TRBJ2-1; D remains unclear. Germline lookup yields CDR1 KGHSH and CDR2 LQKENI. Trimming left V 0 bases short and J 7 bases short, with 13 bases between. This CDR3 comprises 15 residues. CDR3 DNA sequence: TGTGCCAGCTCACCACCGGTCAGAGGTGGAAATGAGCAGTTCTTC. It codes for CASSPPVRGGNEQFF. Filled out from reference TRBV18 and TRBJ2-1, the complete variable domain reads NAGVMQNPRHLVRRRGQEARLRCSPMKGHSHVYWYRQLPEEGLKFMVYLQKENIIDESGMPKERFSAEFPKEGPSILRIQQVVRGDSAAYFCASSPPVRGGNEQFFGPGTRLTVL.

This clone was detected a few times. This sequence joins TRBV6-1 and TRBJ1-1; D may be TRBD1 (6 bases). Looked up from germline, CDR1 is MNHNS and CDR2 is SASEGT. The CDR3 runs 14 residues. The V gene lost 4 bases and the J gene lost 3 bases, with 12 bases spanning the gap. The chain's CDR3 is CASSVTGGDTEAFF. The DNA for the CDR3 is TGTGCCAGCAGTGTGACAGGTGGTGACACTGAAGCTTTCTTT.

This clone turned up a few times. This chain joins TRBV30 and TRBJ2-1; 12 positions match TRBD2. The CDR3 extends over 15 amino acids. The ends lost 0 bases at V and 8 bases at J; junction bases unmatched: 5. CDR1 is GTSNPN, CDR2 SVGIG, per germline (reference sequence). CDR3 region: CAWSVWASGRDEQFF. CDR3 sequence (DNA): TGTGCCTGGAGTGTATGGGCTAGCGGGAGGGATGAGCAGTTCTTC. The whole variable domain, filled in from reference TRBV30 and TRBJ2-1, reads SQTIHQWPATLVQPVGSPLSLECTVEGTSNPNLYWYRQAAGRGLQLLFYSVGIGQISSEVPQNLSASRPQDRQFILSSKKLLLSDSGFYLCAWSVWASGRDEQFFGPGTRLTVL.

The chain links TRBV27 to TRBJ1-3; TRBD1 matches at 7 bases. Germline V lookup: CDR1 MNHEY, CDR2 SMNVEV (reference sequence). J was trimmed by 3 bases and V by 7 bases; bases with no gene match: 9. This CDR3 has 15 residues. CDR3 region: CASKSLGGDGNTIYF. CDR3 sequence (DNA): TGTGCCAGCAAGTCTTTAGGGGGCGATGGAAACACCATATATTTT.

V is TRBV5-4 and J is TRBJ1-2; TRBD1 matches 10 bases. Unmatched junction bases numbered 5, after V lost 4 bases and J lost 2 bases. CDR1 is SGHNT, CDR2 YYREEE, per germline (reference sequence). The CDR3 covers 15 residues. The CDR3, as DNA: TGTGCCAGCAGCCAAGGACAGGGGGGCAACTATGGCTACACCTTC. This sequence encodes CASSQGQGGNYGYTF.

V gene TRBV9 combines with J gene TRBJ2-1; 11 positions match TRBD2. Germline V CDR1 and CDR2: SGDLS, YYNGEE. After removal of 3 bases from V and 4 bases from J, the junction contained 3 bases not matched to a gene. The CDR3 is made up of 15 amino acids. The CDR3 DNA reads as TGTGCCAGCAGCGAAGGGACTAGCGGATACAATGAGCAGTTCTTC. This translates into CASSEGTSGYNEQFF.

This clone occurred a few times. The rearrangement links TRBV2 to TRBJ1-5, with D maybe TRBD1 (6 bases). Trimming pared 3 bases from V and 7 bases from J, leaving 16 bases between. The CDR3 loop spans 15 amino acids. The germline V gene encodes CDR1 SNHLY and CDR2 FYNNEI. CDR3: CASSDSMTGWQPQHF. The DNA of the CDR3 is TGTGCCAGCAGTGATTCTATGACAGGTTGGCAGCCCCAGCATTTT.

This clone was found a few times. This rearrangement joins TRBV7-2 to TRBJ2-7; 10 bases map to TRBD2. This CDR3 is 13 amino acids long. V was pared by 5 bases and J by 5 bases, with 3 bases of the junction left unmatched. CDR1 is SGHTA and CDR2 is FQGNSA in the germline V gene. The CDR3 DNA reads as TGTGCCAGCAGCCCCAGCGGGAGGGACGAGCAGTACTTC. Its translation is CASSPSGRDEQYF.

V gene TRBV18 combines with J gene TRBJ2-2; D is undetermined. The germline V gene has CDR1 KGHSH and CDR2 LQKENI. CDR3 length: 14 residues. The V gene lost 3 bases and the J gene lost 4 bases, with 9 bases spanning the gap. The CDR3 DNA reads as TGTGCCAGCTCACCGCCCGGTAGCACCGGGGAGCTGTTTTTT. Its protein product is CASSPPGSTGELFF.

V is TRBV5-6 and J is TRBJ2-1, with D perhaps assigned TRBD1 or TRBD2 (5 bases each). CDR3 length equals 14 residues. The germline V gene has CDR1 SGHDT and CDR2 YYEEEE. Trimming removed 6 bases at V and 4 bases at J, with 14 bases between. The CDR3 region has the DNA TGTGCCAGCAACCGGGACCGAGGGTACAATGAGCAGTTCTTC. Protein product: CASNRDRGYNEQFF.

The chain couples TRBV9 to TRBJ1-1; no firm D call. CDR1 and CDR2 from the germline V gene are SGDLS and YYNGEE. Trimming removed 4 bases from V and 0 bases from J, with 7 bases in between. There are 13 residues in the CDR3. The CDR3 loop reads CASSLNLNTEAFF. In DNA form, the CDR3 reads TGTGCCAGCAGCCTCAATTTGAACACTGAAGCTTTCTTT.

The chain carries TRBV6-5 and TRBJ1-2; D call uncertain. Trimming took 2 bases from V and 4 from J, leaving 14 bases between them. The CDR3 totals 15 residues. Germline V gene lookup returns CDR1 MNHEY and CDR2 SVGAGI. CDR3 region: CASSYKATEGYGYTF. CDR3 DNA: TGTGCCAGCAGTTACAAGGCTACAGAGGGCTATGGCTACACCTTC.

The chain carries TRBV19 and TRBJ2-5; TRBD1 aligns across 11 bases. This CDR3 has 15 amino acids. CDR1 is LNHDA, CDR2 SQIVND, per germline (reference sequence). The V segment lost 5 bases and the J segment 6 bases; nucleotides outside the gene matches: 8. The CDR3 region is CASSFNGQGAKTQYF. The CDR3 DNA reads as TGTGCCAGTAGTTTCAACGGACAGGGGGCGAAGACCCAGTACTTC.

The rearrangement uses TRBV4-3 and TRBJ2-2; tentatively, D is TRBD1 (6 bases). Germline-derived CDR1 and CDR2 are LGHNA and YSLEER. With 0 bases removed from V and 5 bases from J, the gap between germline ends came to 16 bases. CDR3 size: 17 residues. The CDR3 sequence is CASSQDMTGSLTGELFF. CDR3 nucleotide sequence: TGCGCCAGCAGCCAAGATATGACAGGCAGTTTAACCGGGGAGCTGTTTTTT.

The chain employs TRBV18 and TRBJ2-2; 7 nucleotides line up with TRBD1. The CDR3 is 15 amino acids. The germline CDR1 and CDR2 sequences are KGHSH and LQKENI. The ends lost 4 bases at V and 2 bases at J; junction bases unmatched: 4. CDR3 nucleotide sequence: TGTGCCAGCTCACTGAACAGGGGTAACACCGGGGAGCTGTTTTTT. It codes for CASSLNRGNTGELFF.